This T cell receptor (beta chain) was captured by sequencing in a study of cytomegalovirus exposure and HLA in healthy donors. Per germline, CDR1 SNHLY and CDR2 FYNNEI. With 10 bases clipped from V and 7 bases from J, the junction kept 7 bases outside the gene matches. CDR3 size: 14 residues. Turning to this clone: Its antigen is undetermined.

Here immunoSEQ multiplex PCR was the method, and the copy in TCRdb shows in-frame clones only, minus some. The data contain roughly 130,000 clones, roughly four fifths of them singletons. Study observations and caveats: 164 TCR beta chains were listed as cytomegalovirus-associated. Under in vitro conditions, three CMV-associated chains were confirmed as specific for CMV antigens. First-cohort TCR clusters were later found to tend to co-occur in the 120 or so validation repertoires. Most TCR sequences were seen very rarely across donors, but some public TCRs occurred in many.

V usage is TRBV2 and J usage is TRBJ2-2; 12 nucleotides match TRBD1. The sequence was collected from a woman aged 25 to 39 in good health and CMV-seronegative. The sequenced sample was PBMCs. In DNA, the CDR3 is TGTGCCACCAAGGGACAGGGGGCGAACGGGGAGCTGTTTTTT. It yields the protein CATKGQGANGELFF.